This entry concerns a single T cell receptor beta chain. This sample stems from a study of Ad26.COV2.S vaccination and SARS-CoV-2 variants. Study-wide background: Dosing was one shot or two shots 56 days apart.

V trimming: 1 base; J trimming: 3 bases; junction bases outside the gene matches: 2. From germline, CDR1 is SGHNT and CDR2 YENEEA. CDR3 length: 15 residues. Sample treatment: around 19 received Ad26.COV2.S at low or high dose, single or two shots; about 5 received placebo; per-sample allocation not given. Material that was analyzed had been drawn on day 63 after the first vaccine or placebo injection. Assay: immunoSEQ multiplex PCR; the TCRdb copy retains only in-frame clones and omits some. This table holds around 340,000 clones, about 87% found once. Sample: peripheral blood, taken in a trial of Ad26.COV2.S vaccine versus placebo. The source is a person between 18 and 60 years old who received the Ad26.COV2.S COVID-19 vaccine or a placebo. This chain links TRBV11-3 with TRBJ2-3, with 9 bases that match TRBD1. The CDR3 loop reads CASSLGQGGTDTQYF. For the CDR3, the DNA is TGTGCCAGCAGCTTAGGACAGGGGGGGACAGATACGCAGTATTTT.